The source of this T cell receptor beta chain is a study of cytomegalovirus exposure and HLA in healthy donors. Study-level findings and limits: The study labeled 180 or so TCR beta chains cytomegalovirus-associated. Rarity characterized most TCR sequences, yet some public TCRs appeared in many donors.

Remarks on this clone: The antigen remains unidentified.

This CDR3 is built from 14 residues. Germline V gene data show CDR1 as KGHSH and CDR2 as LQKENI. V lost 0 bases, J lost 2 bases, and 8 bases lay in between. The table came from immunoSEQ multiplex PCR; TCRdb's copy has only in-frame clones and leaves some out. This table holds 90,000 to 110,000 clones, roughly nine tenths found once. Sequenced input: PBMCs. The receptor was isolated from a woman under 30 in good health and CMV-seropositive. The genes are TRBV18 and TRBJ2-7, with a tentative D call TRBD1 (5 bases). The CDR3 DNA sequence: TGTGCCAGCTCACCACCGACAGTAACCTACGAGCAGTACTTC. Its protein is CASSPPTVTYEQYF.